This T cell receptor (beta chain) appears in the sequencing data of a study of blood T cell repertoires in COVID-19. Looking at the study overall: In each case, the material was cDNA or gDNA derived from T cells, B-cell-depleted T cells, or PBMCs.

How the authors handled the data: Nucleated cell counts were estimated from reference gene primer amplification. Repertoires were generated with immunoSEQ multiplex PCR, while TCRdb's copy carries only in-frame clones and drops some. V and J calls plus clone size are reproduced from that table; the DNA served to infer D and trimming. The sample carries 110,000 to 150,000 clones, roughly 86% recorded once. This CDR3 is built from 15 residues. Deletions cut 6 bases from V and 3 bases from J, with 17 bases between. CDR1 is MGHRA, CDR2 YSYEKL, per germline. The clonotype was recovered from a man in his fifties or sixties with active or convalescent COVID-19. The sequenced sample was peripheral blood. The gene calls are TRBV4-1 and TRBJ1-1; D gene ambiguous. CDR3 sequence: CASSRTALLDTEAFF. As DNA, the CDR3 is TGCGCCAGCAGTCGGACTGCCCTTTTGGACACTGAAGCTTTCTTT.